This T cell receptor (beta chain) originates from a study of CD8 T cells in Susac syndrome. The CDR3 loop spans 15 amino acids. The germline gives CDR1 MNHEY, CDR2 SMNVEV (reference sequence). V shed 5 bases and J 3 bases; nucleotides not matched to a gene: 5. For this clonotype: The antigen is not known.

Reverse transcription used about 0.45 to 1 ug RNA and random hexamers. TCR beta CDR3 was amplified by immunoSEQ covering 54 Vbeta and 13 Jbeta. In TCRdb, the immunoSEQ multiplex PCR reads were re-called with MiXCR into one record per CDR3 protein. The data contain 110,000 to 150,000 distinct CDR3 sequences, 94% of them singletons. Negative isolation was used for CD8+ and CD4+ T cells, and FACS enrichment was applied to TEMRA cells. The study, taken as a whole, reports: It was acknowledged by the study that relatively few individuals were included in its TCR sequencing and HLA analysis.

The genes are TRBV27 and TRBJ2-7, with 12 bases identical to TRBD2. The clonotype originates from a human donor in good health. The sample consisted of CD8+ T cells from PBMCs. CDR3 DNA: TGTGCCAGCAGTCCTACTAGCGGGAGGCGCTACGAGCAGTACTTC. It codes for CASSPTSGRRYEQYF.